Shown below are 20 T cell receptor beta chains from a single sample sequenced in a study of blood T cell repertoires in COVID-19. TCRdb keeps only in-frame clones here, not all; method: immunoSEQ multiplex PCR. Of roughly 63,000 clones in the sample, about 88% were seen once. Sequencing was performed on peripheral blood. The source of these receptors is a woman between 45 and 65 years old with active or convalescent COVID-19.

This rearrangement joins TRBV18 to TRBJ1-6; TRBD1 agrees at 8 bases. With 1 base clipped from V and 9 bases from J, the junction kept 8 bases outside the gene matches. Germline lookup yields CDR1 KGHSH and CDR2 LQKENI. The CDR3 is made up of 16 amino acids. The chain's CDR3 is CASSPRIGDRFSPLHF. CDR3 nucleotide sequence: TGTGCCAGCTCACCACGGATTGGGGACAGGTTTTCACCCCTCCACTTT.

The CDR3 is CATSDFGTDTQYF. CDR3 nucleotides: TGTGCCACCAGTGATTTCGGGACAGATACGCAGTATTTT. The chain combines TRBV24-1 with TRBJ2-3; D is unresolved. Germline CDR1 reads KGHDR; CDR2 reads SFDVKD. CDR3 length: 13 amino acids. V was cut by 1 base and J by 3 bases, with 4 bases left in between.

This clone was recorded once. J is TRBJ1-1 and V is TRBV27; D is perhaps TRBD1 (5 bases). The CDR3 runs to 14 residues. Trimming removed 3 bases from V and 5 bases from J, with 13 bases in between. CDR1 and CDR2 from the germline V gene are MNHEY and SMNVEV (reference sequence). Here the CDR3 DNA reads TGTGCCAGCAGTTTGAGTTTCGACAGTACTGAAGCTTTCTTT. This encodes CASSLSFDSTEAFF.

The rearrangement joins TRBV29-1 to TRBJ2-2, with D possibly matching TRBD1 (5 bases). The CDR3 is 14 residues long. Germline V CDR1 and CDR2: SQVTM, ANQGSEA. Trimming took off 4 bases at V and 3 bases at J, with 12 bases between the two ends. The CDR3 protein is CSVASQAYTGELFF. CDR3 in DNA: TGCAGCGTTGCGTCACAGGCCTACACCGGGGAGCTGTTTTTT.

The rearrangement joins TRBV25-1 to TRBJ2-1, with 9 bases matching TRBD2. Losses at the gene ends were 2 bases for V and 7 bases for J; bases not matched to a gene: 9. The germline gives CDR1 MGHDK, CDR2 SYGVNS. CDR3 length: 16 residues. This CDR3 is CASSEDSGSMSNEQFF. Here the CDR3 DNA reads TGTGCCAGCAGTGAAGATAGCGGGAGTATGAGTAATGAGCAGTTCTTC.

DNA for the CDR3: TGCGCCAGCAGGGTTCCGGGACTAGCGGGAGGCTACGAGCAGTACTTC. It specifies CASRVPGLAGGYEQYF. The chain combines TRBV10-1 with TRBJ2-7, with 15 bases fitting TRBD2. The junction had 6 bases not matched to a gene; V was cut back by 6 bases and J by 3 bases. Per the germline V gene, CDR1 is WNHNN and CDR2 is SYGVQD (reference sequence). The CDR3 covers 16 residues.

The chain carries TRBV28 and TRBJ2-4; TRBD1 matches at 9 bases. CDR1 is MDHEN, CDR2 SYDVKM, per germline. Trimming removed 1 base from V and 10 bases from J; junction bases left unmatched: 5. The CDR3 contains 14 residues. The CDR3 DNA reads as TGTGCCAGCAGTTTATTAGGGACAGGGAATATTCAGTACTTC. This sequence encodes CASSLLGTGNIQYF. The variable domain in full, with the rest retrieved from reference TRBV28 and TRBJ2-4, is DVKVTQSSRYLVKRTGEKVFLECVQDMDHENMFWYRQDPGLGLRLIYFSYDVKMKEKGDIPEGYSVSREKKERFSLILESASTNQTSMYLCASSLLGTGNIQYFGAGTRLSVL.

The chain links TRBV6-6 to TRBJ2-7; TRBD2 might be the D (5 bases). Germline assignment: CDR1 MNHNY and CDR2 SVGAGI (reference sequence). The CDR3 sequence is 14 residues long. The V end lost 2 bases, the J end lost 1 base, and 9 bases lay between the germline ends. The chain's CDR3 is CASSYEDSSYEQYF. The CDR3 DNA reads as TGTGCCAGCAGTTACGAGGACTCTTCCTACGAGCAGTACTTC.

The chain employs TRBV7-9 and TRBJ2-7; D not resolved. V was pared by 4 bases and J by 3 bases, with 4 bases between. CDR3 length equals 11 residues. Germline CDR1 reads SEHNR; CDR2 reads FQNEAQ (reference sequence). CDR3 region: CASSSNYEQYF. Here the CDR3 DNA reads TGTGCCAGCAGCTCCAACTACGAGCAGTACTTC.

The chain is built from TRBV29-1 and TRBJ1-2; possibly TRBD1 for D (6 bases). From germline, CDR1 is SQVTM and CDR2 ANQGSEA. Trimming shortened V by 2 bases and J by 6 bases, and 19 bases separated the two germline ends. The CDR3 extends over 15 amino acids. The CDR3 is CSVEKGEGGNDGYTF. CDR3 sequence (DNA): TGCAGCGTTGAAAAGGGCGAAGGGGGAAACGATGGCTACACCTTC.

The chain uses TRBV24-1 and TRBJ2-3; maybe TRBD1 (6 bases). The CDR3 contains 13 residues. CDR1 is KGHDR and CDR2 is SFDVKD in the germline V gene. The ends were cut back, 5 bases at V and 1 base at J, with 6 bases in the middle. In nucleotides, the CDR3 is TGTGCCACCAGTGGACAGGGCACAGATACGCAGTATTTT. It encodes CATSGQGTDTQYF.

As DNA, the CDR3 is TGTGCCAGCAGCCCGGGACTTTCCTACGAGCAGTACTTC. This encodes CASSPGLSYEQYF. The chain links TRBV27 to TRBJ2-7, with a weak D call TRBD2 (6 bases). The CDR3 consists of 13 residues. V lost 6 bases and J 1 base, leaving 10 bases between the germline ends. In germline, CDR1 is MNHEY, CDR2 SMNVEV (reference sequence).

This chain connects TRBV7-3 to TRBJ1-6; 8 positions match TRBD1. Germline trimming cut 2 bases from V and 10 bases from J; bases unmatched to any gene: 7. Germline loops: CDR1 SGHTA, CDR2 FQGTGA. This CDR3 spans 15 amino acids. CDR3 loop: CASSLQGQGPSPLHF. Here the CDR3 DNA reads TGTGCCAGCAGCTTACAAGGACAGGGTCCCTCACCCCTCCACTTT.

The chain uses TRBV11-2 and TRBJ2-5; 8 positions agree with TRBD2. Unmatched junction bases numbered 17, after V lost 5 bases and J lost 9 bases. Germline lookup yields CDR1 SGHAT and CDR2 FQNNGV. This CDR3 has 16 residues. The CDR3 reads CASSPSGSSHQDPQYF. The DNA for the CDR3 is TGTGCCAGCAGCCCCAGCGGGAGCTCCCACCAAGACCCCCAGTACTTC.

The chain has TRBV6-5 and TRBJ2-1; D perhaps matches TRBD2 (6 bases). CDR3 length: 13 amino acids. From germline, CDR1 is MNHEY and CDR2 SVGAGI. Trimming shortened V by 2 bases and J by 9 bases, and 11 bases separated the two germline ends. In DNA, the CDR3 is TGTGCCAGCAGTTACGGGGTCGGGGGTGAGCAGTTCTTC. Protein: CASSYGVGGEQFF.

This sequence joins TRBV27 and TRBJ2-2; the D gene is possibly TRBD1 (6 bases). Germline V gene lookup returns CDR1 MNHEY and CDR2 SMNVEV (reference sequence). The V end lost 3 bases, the J end lost 1 base, and 6 bases lay between the germline ends. CDR3 size: 14 residues. The CDR3 DNA reads as TGTGCCAGCAGTTTGGGACAGAACACCGGGGAGCTGTTTTTT. Encoded protein: CASSLGQNTGELFF.

The CDR3 nucleotides are TGTGCCAGCACTCACAGGGACTCTGGAAACACCATATATTTT. Amino acids: CASTHRDSGNTIYF. V is TRBV2 and J is TRBJ1-3; D possibly corresponds to TRBD1 (6 bases). With 7 bases removed from V and 0 bases from J, the gap between germline ends came to 10 bases. Looked up from germline, CDR1 is SNHLY and CDR2 is FYNNEI. The CDR3 totals 14 residues.

The rearrangement links TRBV30 to TRBJ1-1; no clear D. Germline assignment: CDR1 GTSNPN and CDR2 SVGIG (reference sequence). The CDR3 length is 13 residues. Deletions cut 4 bases from V and 1 base from J, with 10 bases between. The CDR3 region has the DNA TGTGCCTGGAACCTGGGAGGGAACACTGAAGCTTTCTTT. Its protein product is CAWNLGGNTEAFF.

The chain has TRBV19 and TRBJ1-1; D is unclear. CDR1 is LNHDA, CDR2 SQIVND, per germline (reference sequence). The CDR3 length is 13 residues. V lost 4 bases and J lost 0, with 6 bases in between. The CDR3, as DNA: TGTGCCAGTAGTACACTAATGAACACTGAAGCTTTCTTT. Translating gives CASSTLMNTEAFF.

The chain links TRBV19 to TRBJ2-1; D is perhaps TRBD2 (5 bases). There are 17 residues in the CDR3. The germline V and J ends were trimmed by 0 bases and 2 bases, with 14 bases remaining between them. CDR1 LNHDA and CDR2 SQIVND come from the germline V gene (reference sequence). The CDR3 DNA reads TGTGCCAGTAGTATAGATCGAGGTCTAGCAGCCTACAATGAGCAGTTCTTC. This encodes CASSIDRGLAAYNEQFF.